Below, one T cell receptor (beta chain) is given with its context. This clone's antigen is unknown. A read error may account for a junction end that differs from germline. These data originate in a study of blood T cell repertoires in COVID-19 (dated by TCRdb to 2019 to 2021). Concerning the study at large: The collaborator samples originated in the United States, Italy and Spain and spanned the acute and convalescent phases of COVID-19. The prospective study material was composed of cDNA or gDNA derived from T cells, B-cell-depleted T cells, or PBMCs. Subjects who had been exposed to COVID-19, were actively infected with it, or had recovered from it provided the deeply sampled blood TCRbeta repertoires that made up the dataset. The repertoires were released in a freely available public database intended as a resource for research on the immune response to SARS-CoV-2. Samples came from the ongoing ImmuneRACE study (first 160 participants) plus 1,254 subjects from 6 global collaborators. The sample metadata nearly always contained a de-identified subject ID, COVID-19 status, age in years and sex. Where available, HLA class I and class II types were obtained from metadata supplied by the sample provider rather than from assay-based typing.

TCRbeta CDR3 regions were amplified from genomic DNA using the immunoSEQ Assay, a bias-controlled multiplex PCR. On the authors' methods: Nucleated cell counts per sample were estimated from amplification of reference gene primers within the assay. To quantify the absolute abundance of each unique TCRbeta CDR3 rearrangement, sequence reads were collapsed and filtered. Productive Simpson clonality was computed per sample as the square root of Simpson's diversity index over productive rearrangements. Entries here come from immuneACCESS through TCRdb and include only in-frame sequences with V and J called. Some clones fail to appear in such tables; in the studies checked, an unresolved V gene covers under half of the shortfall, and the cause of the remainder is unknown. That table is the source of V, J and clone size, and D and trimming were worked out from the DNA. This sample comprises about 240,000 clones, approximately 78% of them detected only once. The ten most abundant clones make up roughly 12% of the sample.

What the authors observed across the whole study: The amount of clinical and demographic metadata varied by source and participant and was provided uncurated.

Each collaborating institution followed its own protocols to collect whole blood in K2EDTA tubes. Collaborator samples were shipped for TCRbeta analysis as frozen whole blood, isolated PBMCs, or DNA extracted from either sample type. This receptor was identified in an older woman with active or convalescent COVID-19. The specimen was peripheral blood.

CDR3 protein: CALRGTGGLGGGYTF. The DNA reads TGTGCCCTCAGGGGGACAGGGGGCCTCGGTGGTGGCTACACCTTC. This receptor chain uses TRBV10-3 and TRBJ1-2; 12 central nucleotides agree with TRBD1. Including cysteine and phenylalanine, the CDR3 has 15 amino acids. Of all the DNA, just the CDR3 is kept, 45 bases in frame from base 1. According to the germline V gene, CDR1 reads ENHRY and CDR2 reads SYGVKD.